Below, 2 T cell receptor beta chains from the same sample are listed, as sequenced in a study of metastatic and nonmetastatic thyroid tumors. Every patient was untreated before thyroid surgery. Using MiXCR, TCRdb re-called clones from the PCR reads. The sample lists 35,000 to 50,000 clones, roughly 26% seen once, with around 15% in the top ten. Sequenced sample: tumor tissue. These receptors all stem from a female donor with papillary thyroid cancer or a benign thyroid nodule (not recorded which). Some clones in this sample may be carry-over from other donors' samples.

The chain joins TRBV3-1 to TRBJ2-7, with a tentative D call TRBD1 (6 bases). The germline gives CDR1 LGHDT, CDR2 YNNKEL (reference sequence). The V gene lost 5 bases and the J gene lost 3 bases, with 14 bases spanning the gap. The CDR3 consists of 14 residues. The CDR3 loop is CASSSGRGVYEQYF. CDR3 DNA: TGTGCCAGCAGCTCGGGCAGGGGCGTCTACGAGCAGTACTTC.

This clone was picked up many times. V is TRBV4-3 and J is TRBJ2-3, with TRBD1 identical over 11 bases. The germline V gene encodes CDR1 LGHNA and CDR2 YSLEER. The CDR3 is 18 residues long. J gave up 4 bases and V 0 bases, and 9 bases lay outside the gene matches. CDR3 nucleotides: TGCGCCAGCAGCCAAGATTACCCGGGACAGGGGGGTGCAGATACGCAGTATTTT. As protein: CASSQDYPGQGGADTQYF.